A single sample gave rise to the 6 T cell receptor beta chains below, sequenced in a study of T cells in Graves' hyperthyroidism and ophthalmopathy. The TCR beta CDR3 regions underwent amplification using RNA transcripts as the source. The HTBI primer set served for first-round RT-PCR of the TCR CDR3. Each CDR3 protein is one row after TCRdb ran MiXCR on the multiplex PCR reads. The sample carries more than 550,000 distinct CDR3 sequences, less than 45% recorded once. Source material: peripheral blood or thyroid tissue (not recorded which). The receptors were sampled from an adult man with Graves' disease, either hyperthyroidism or ophthalmopathy (not recorded which).

This clonotype was counted many times. This sequence joins TRBV7-9 and TRBJ1-3, with TRBD1 as a possible D gene (5 bases). The V gene's germline CDR1 is SEHNR and CDR2 FQNEAQ (reference sequence). The V end was cut by 4 bases, the J end by 7 bases, with 11 bases between. The CDR3 extends over 13 amino acids. The CDR3 nucleotides read TGTGCCAGCAGCTCCGGGGCACTGAACACCATATATTTT. It encodes CASSSGALNTIYF.

This clonotype turned up a few times. V gene TRBV12-3 or TRBV12-4 combines with J gene TRBJ1-6; 8 bases align to TRBD1. The CDR3 length is 16 residues. V lost 5 bases to trimming and J lost 7 bases; unmatched junction nucleotides: 10. CDR3 residues: CASSLTGEGWNSPLHF. CDR3 bases: TGTGCCAGCAGTCTGACAGGGGAAGGGTGGAATTCACCCCTCCACTTT.

Notes on this clonotype: The junction and the germline gene differ at one end; a read error may be behind it. The V and J genes are TRBV4-2 and TRBJ2-7, with no clear D. CDR1 and CDR2 (germline): LGHNA, YNFKEQ. The CDR3 spans 13 residues. The CDR3 DNA reads TGTGCCAGCAACCAAGGTCTCTCCTACGAGCTGTACTTC. Its protein product is CASNQGLSYELYF.

The V call is TRBV7-4, the J call TRBJ2-7, with no clear D. V shed 3 bases and J shed 4 bases, with 13 bases lying between them. CDR1 and CDR2 (germline): SGHVT, SQSDAQ. The CDR3 loop spans 14 amino acids. CDR3 sequence reads: CASSLAAVEYEQYF. The DNA of the CDR3 is TGTGCCAGCAGCTTGGCGGCGGTGGAATACGAGCAGTACTTC.

The chain has TRBV11-1 and TRBJ1-2, with D possibly matching TRBD1 (6 bases). CDR3 length: 15 residues. With 0 bases removed from V and 7 bases from J, the gap between germline ends came to 15 bases. CDR1 and CDR2 from the germline V gene are SGHAT and FQDESV (reference sequence). The CDR3 DNA reads TGTGCCAGCAGCTTAGCATGGGGGGCTAAGGGTGGCTACACCTTC. As protein: CASSLAWGAKGGYTF.

In its sample, this clonotype was seen many times. V is TRBV29-1 and J is TRBJ1-2; D remains unclear. The CDR3 is made up of 10 amino acids. V lost 6 bases, J lost 5 bases, and 7 bases lay in between. Germline-derived CDR1 and CDR2 are SQVTM and ANQGSEA. The CDR3 nucleotides read TGCAGCGTGGCAGATTATGGCTACACCTTC. Its protein product is CSVADYGYTF.